These 14 T cell receptor beta chains originate from one sample sequenced in a study of long-term antiretroviral therapy in people with HIV. Running of the v3.0 immunoSEQ assay took place at survey level. Profiled with immunoSEQ multiplex PCR; TCRdb holds only in-frame clones, not every one. The table lists 25,000 to 35,000 clones, more than 70% of them singletons, with 4.5% to 6% in the top ten. Sequenced here: unsorted PBMCs, sampled 0.8 years after starting antiretroviral therapy. The receptors shown here come from a woman aged 30 to 39 with HIV.

The chain is built from TRBV25-1 and TRBJ2-5; 7 bases are a match to TRBD2. V shed 7 bases and J 5 bases; nucleotides not matched to a gene: 7. The CDR3 is 13 amino acids. The germline gives CDR1 MGHDK, CDR2 SYGVNS. The CDR3: CASTVGGWETQYF. The CDR3 nucleotides are TGTGCCAGCACCGTGGGGGGGTGGGAGACCCAGTACTTC.

The chain joins TRBV7-8 to TRBJ2-2; D is perhaps TRBD1 or TRBD2 (5 bases each). Germline values: CDR1 SGHVS, CDR2 FQNEAQ. The CDR3 covers 16 residues. V shed 0 bases and J shed 4 bases, with 12 bases lying between them. CDR3 protein: CASSLAGTGTTGELFF. CDR3 coding DNA: TGTGCCAGCAGCTTAGCGGGGACGGGGACCACCGGGGAGCTGTTTTTT.

The chain uses TRBV5-1 and TRBJ1-5; 8 bases are a match to TRBD1. Germline V gene data show CDR1 as SGHRS and CDR2 as YFSETQ. This CDR3 is 14 amino acids long. The trim removed 5 bases at V and 3 bases at J, leaving 4 bases unmatched. The CDR3 DNA reads TGCGCCAGCAGGGCGACAGGGGACAATCAGCCCCAGCATTTT. Its translation is CASRATGDNQPQHF.

The rearrangement uses TRBV11-2 and TRBJ2-7; 8 bases align to TRBD1. The J segment lost 3 bases and the V segment lost 3 bases, leaving 7 bases of the junction unmatched. This CDR3 contains 15 residues. The germline CDR1 and CDR2 sequences are SGHAT and FQNNGV. CDR3 in DNA: TGTGCCAGCAGCTTTGACGGACAGGGTAGCTACGAGCAGTACTTC. It is translated as CASSFDGQGSYEQYF. The variable domain in full, with the rest retrieved from reference TRBV11-2 and TRBJ2-7, is EAGVAQSPRYKIIEKRQSVAFWCNPISGHATLYWYQQILGQGPKLLIQFQNNGVVDDSQLPKDRFSAERLKGVDSTLKIQPAKLEDSAVYLCASSFDGQGSYEQYFGPGTRLTVT.

This clone was detected only a few times. The V gene is TRBV9, the J gene TRBJ1-4, with 9 bases matching TRBD1. Germline trimming cut 0 bases from V and 8 bases from J; bases unmatched to any gene: 8. Germline V CDR1 and CDR2: SGDLS, YYNGEE. This CDR3 comprises 16 residues. This CDR3 is CASSVEGTGTGEKLFF. CDR3 bases: TGTGCCAGCAGCGTAGAAGGAACCGGGACAGGGGAAAAACTGTTTTTT.

The chain couples TRBV7-3 to TRBJ2-2; the D is unclear. V lost 1 base to trimming and J lost 5 bases, with 5 bases between them. The germline gives CDR1 SGHTA, CDR2 FQGTGA. The CDR3 is 13 residues long. CDR3 protein: CASSLMATGELFF. For the CDR3, the DNA is TGTGCCAGCAGCTTAATGGCGACCGGGGAGCTGTTTTTT.

The V call is TRBV12-1, the J call TRBJ1-2. TRBV12-1 is termed a pseudogene. The CDR3 spans 16 residues. In DNA, the CDR3 is TGTGCCAGCAGCTTTCGGGGGAGGGGGCGAGTTTATGGCTACACCTTC. Translating gives CASSFRGRGRVYGYTF.

This clone was found once. CDR3 in DNA: TGTGCCAGCCGAGCAGCGAACACTGAAGCTTTCTTT. This encodes CASRAANTEAFF. The chain combines TRBV6-5 with TRBJ1-1; unclear D gene. V was shortened by 8 bases and J by 1 base, with 8 bases between the two germline ends. CDR1 and CDR2 from the germline V gene are MNHEY and SVGAGI. This CDR3 comprises 12 residues.

The CDR3 reads CASSDLQGSANEQFF. As DNA, the CDR3 is TGTGCCAGCAGTGACTTACAGGGCTCGGCGAATGAGCAGTTCTTC. The gene calls are TRBV6-1 and TRBJ2-1; a weak D match, TRBD1 (6 bases). This CDR3 has 15 residues. Trimming removed 3 bases at V and 7 bases at J, with 16 bases between. Germline CDR1 MNHNS, CDR2 SASEGT.

The chain is built from TRBV7-9 and TRBJ2-2; 7 bases align to TRBD1. The CDR3 is 15 residues long. Germline CDR1 and CDR2: SEHNR and FQNEAQ (reference sequence). V dropped 5 bases and J dropped 6; count of bases not matched to a gene: 9. The chain's CDR3 is CASSQRDSTPGELFF. The DNA of the CDR3 is TGTGCCAGCAGCCAGAGGGACAGCACCCCCGGGGAGCTGTTTTTT.

This clone came up once. The J gene is TRBJ2-7, the V gene TRBV28, with D maybe TRBD1 (6 bases). V lost 5 bases, J lost 8 bases, and 10 bases lay in between. CDR3 size: 11 residues. Germline-derived CDR1 and CDR2 are MDHEN and SYDVKM. The CDR3 reads CASSLGQKQYF. The CDR3 nucleotides are TGTGCCAGCAGTCTAGGACAGAAGCAGTACTTC. Drawing the rest from reference TRBV28 and TRBJ2-7, the complete variable domain is DVKVTQSSRYLVKRTGEKVFLECVQDMDHENMFWYRQDPGLGLRLIYFSYDVKMKEKGDIPEGYSVSREKKERFSLILESASTNQTSMYLCASSLGQKQYFGPGTRLTVT.

This clone was detected once. The V call is TRBV19, the J call TRBJ1-1; 7 nucleotides agree with TRBD1. This CDR3 is built from 17 residues. V shed 6 bases and J 0 bases; nucleotides not matched to a gene: 13. Germline V gene data show CDR1 as LNHDA and CDR2 as SQIVND (reference sequence). The CDR3 nucleotides are TGTGCCAGTAGGACCGGACAGGCGACGCCCCTGAACACTGAAGCTTTCTTT. This translates into CASRTGQATPLNTEAFF.

This chain connects TRBV18 to TRBJ2-5; D not resolved. This CDR3 region has 11 residues. The germline V gene has CDR1 KGHSH and CDR2 LQKENI. With 6 bases removed from V and 1 base from J, the gap between germline ends came to 3 bases. In DNA form, the CDR3 reads TGTGCCAGCTCCCTCCAAGAGACCCAGTACTTC. Its protein is CASSLQETQYF.

The V and J genes are TRBV5-1 and TRBJ2-4; TRBD2 aligns across 16 bases. Trimming took 3 bases from V and 2 from J; bases not matched to a gene: 11. The CDR3 runs 20 residues. CDR1 is SGHRS and CDR2 is YFSETQ in the germline V gene. Here the CDR3 DNA reads TGCGCCAGCAGCTGGACATCCGGGACTAGCGGGGGGGCGACCAAAAACATTCAGTACTTC. It yields the protein CASSWTSGTSGGATKNIQYF. The whole variable domain, filled in from reference TRBV5-1 and TRBJ2-4, reads KAGVTQTPRYLIKTRGQQVTLSCSPISGHRSVSWYQQTPGQGLQFLFEYFSETQRNKGNFPGRFSGRQFSNSRSEMNVSTLELGDSALYLCASSWTSGTSGGATKNIQYFGAGTRLSVL.